This entry lists 27 T cell receptor beta chains sequenced from one sample in a study of shared clonotypes between healthy human individuals. Sequenced by immunoSEQ multiplex PCR; TCRdb stores in-frame clones only, minus some. The table has about 2.3 million clones, 90% to 95% seen once. The sample comprised naive CD4+ T cells from PBMCs. Subset: CD45RA+ positively selected. These receptors came from a man younger than 30 in good health. Some clones in this sample may be carry-over from other donors' samples.

V and J are TRBV6-1 and TRBJ2-5, with D possibly being TRBD1 (6 bases). The CDR3 has 11 amino acids. Trimming pared 8 bases from V and 7 bases from J, leaving 11 bases between. Germline loops: CDR1 MNHNS, CDR2 SASEGT. DNA for the CDR3: TGTGCCAGCTCCAGGGGTGGGACCCAGTACTTC. This gives the protein CASSRGGTQYF.

For the CDR3, the DNA is TGTGCCAGCCAAGACAGACTAATGAACACTGAAGCTTTCTTT. The encoded protein is CASQDRLMNTEAFF. The J gene is TRBJ1-1, the V gene TRBV6-1; the D gene is possibly TRBD1 (5 bases). V was trimmed by 8 bases and J by 0 bases, leaving 13 bases between them. The CDR3 is 14 residues long. The germline gives CDR1 MNHNS, CDR2 SASEGT.

The J gene is TRBJ2-2, the V gene TRBV5-4, with TRBD2 as a possible D gene (6 bases). CDR3 size: 19 residues. Germline CDR1 is SGHNT and CDR2 is YYREEE (reference sequence). V lost 4 bases to trimming and J lost 1 base, with 23 bases between them. The CDR3 loop is CASSPGGVGSRVNTGELFF. CDR3 DNA: TGTGCCAGCAGCCCTGGCGGGGTGGGGTCAAGGGTGAACACCGGGGAGCTGTTTTTT.

J is TRBJ2-2 and V is TRBV19, with D possibly being TRBD2 (5 bases). The ends were cut back, 4 bases at V and 3 bases at J, with 12 bases in the middle. The CDR3 runs 15 residues. Germline CDR1 LNHDA, CDR2 SQIVND (reference sequence). The chain's CDR3 is CASSSGGRYTGELFF. The CDR3 DNA follows: TGTGCCAGTAGTAGTGGAGGACGGTACACCGGGGAGCTGTTTTTT.

The chain carries TRBV28 and TRBJ2-7, with 8 bases aligning to TRBD2. This CDR3 comprises 15 residues. V dropped 5 bases and J dropped 0; count of bases not matched to a gene: 6. The germline V gene encodes CDR1 MDHEN and CDR2 SYDVKM. CDR3 amino acids: CASSPGGTSSYEQYF. The CDR3 nucleotides are TGTGCCAGCAGTCCGGGGGGGACTAGCTCCTACGAGCAGTACTTC.

This clone came up a few times. This chain connects TRBV7-9 to TRBJ1-1; D is possibly TRBD1 (5 bases). Germline values: CDR1 SEHNR, CDR2 FQNEAQ (reference sequence). V shed 8 bases and J shed 4 bases, with 14 bases lying between them. The CDR3 is made up of 13 amino acids. CDR3 sequence reads: CASLTDAGTEAFF. The CDR3 DNA is TGTGCCAGCTTGACAGACGCCGGCACTGAAGCTTTCTTT.

The chain employs TRBV15 and TRBJ2-2; 7 bases agree with TRBD2. CDR1 is LNHNV, CDR2 YYDKDF, per germline (reference sequence). The V gene end was trimmed by 3 bases and the J gene end by 0 bases; junction bases not matched to a gene: 10. The CDR3 has 18 residues. CDR3 nucleotide sequence: TGTGCCACCAGCAGCCTTATGGGCGGGGGAGCGAACACCGGGGAGCTGTTTTTT. Amino acids: CATSSLMGGGANTGELFF.

This clone was seen only once. This chain joins TRBV5-1 and TRBJ1-4; TRBD1 matches 10 bases. Per the germline V gene, CDR1 is SGHRS and CDR2 is YFSETQ. The ends lost 5 bases at V and 7 bases at J; junction bases unmatched: 5. CDR3 length: 14 amino acids. CDR3 amino acids: CASSPRDRGEKLFF. The CDR3 DNA reads as TGCGCCAGCAGTCCCCGGGACAGGGGTGAAAAACTGTTTTTT.

Concerning this clone itself: Distinct nucleotide sequences in the sample also encode this CDR3. V is TRBV5-1 and J is TRBJ1-1; 7 nucleotides agree with TRBD1. Trimming cost V 3 bases and J 0 bases; bases outside gene matches: 8. This CDR3 contains 16 residues. Germline CDR1 and CDR2: SGHRS and YFSETQ. CDR3 nucleotides: TGCGCCAGCAGCTCGGGTCCGCAGGGGGTGAACACTGAAGCTTTCTTT. Amino acid sequence: CASSSGPQGVNTEAFF.

The chain is built from TRBV6-6 and TRBJ2-5; D unresolved. This CDR3 has 13 amino acids. Trimming removed 0 bases at V and 4 bases at J, with 6 bases between. CDR1 and CDR2 (germline): MNHNY, SVGAGI (reference sequence). The CDR3 nucleotides are TGTGCCAGCAGTTACTCGTATGGAGAGACCCAGTACTTC. Translated, it gives CASSYSYGETQYF.

The CDR3 coding sequence is TGTGCTAGTGGTTTGGTAAACGTAGATACGCAGTATTTT. The encoded protein is CASGLVNVDTQYF. The genes are TRBV12-5 and TRBJ2-3; D is unresolved. Trimming left V 0 bases short and J 5 bases short, with 6 bases between. CDR3 length: 13 residues. Looked up from germline, CDR1 is LGHNT and CDR2 is FRNRAP.

This rearrangement joins TRBV5-4 to TRBJ1-2; 9 nucleotides agree with TRBD1. The V gene end was trimmed by 2 bases and the J gene end by 4 bases; junction bases not matched to a gene: 3. Germline loops: CDR1 SGHNT, CDR2 YYREEE (reference sequence). The CDR3 covers 14 residues. The CDR3 DNA reads TGTGCCAGCAGCTTACTGACAGGGGGCTATGGCTACACCTTC. Amino acid sequence: CASSLLTGGYGYTF.

The chain uses TRBV11-1 and TRBJ2-7; 10 positions match TRBD1. Trimming at V came to 1 base and at J to 2 bases, leaving 2 bases not matched to a gene. The CDR3 covers 15 residues. Germline V gene lookup returns CDR1 SGHAT and CDR2 FQDESV (reference sequence). The CDR3 spells CASSLDGTGAYEQYF. DNA of the CDR3: TGTGCCAGCAGCTTAGATGGGACAGGGGCCTACGAGCAGTACTTC.

V gene TRBV10-1 combines with J gene TRBJ2-7, with 7 bases fitting TRBD1. The CDR3 length is 14 residues. The germline CDR1 and CDR2 sequences are WNHNN and SYGVQD (reference sequence). The junction had 10 bases not matched to a gene; V was cut back by 7 bases and J by 4 bases. The CDR3 sequence: CASMIGTEGYEQYF. The CDR3 coding sequence is TGCGCCAGCATGATCGGGACAGAAGGTTACGAGCAGTACTTC.

The chain carries TRBV27 and TRBJ2-3; D possibly corresponds to TRBD1 (8 bases). The CDR3 runs 15 residues. The germline V gene has CDR1 MNHEY and CDR2 SMNVEV (reference sequence). Trimming removed 6 bases at V and 6 bases at J, with 19 bases between. The CDR3 protein is CASRPGQGGIDTQYF. The DNA for the CDR3 is TGTGCCAGCAGACCCGGACAGGGAGGGATCGATACGCAGTATTTT.

Points on this clone: Other DNA sequences in this sample translate to the same CDR3. The rearrangement links TRBV7-2 to TRBJ2-5; D is uncertain. Germline V gene lookup returns CDR1 SGHTA and CDR2 FQGNSA. This CDR3 is 13 amino acids long. Trimming left V 5 bases short and J 2 bases short, with 9 bases between. The CDR3 nucleotides are TGTGCCAGCAGCCGAAGACGTCAAGAGACCCAGTACTTC. This gives the protein CASSRRRQETQYF.

This chain connects TRBV6-6 to TRBJ1-5; 7 nucleotides agree with TRBD1. After removal of 7 bases from V and 5 bases from J, the junction contained 8 bases not matched to a gene. Looked up from germline, CDR1 is MNHNY and CDR2 is SVGAGI (reference sequence). This CDR3 spans 14 amino acids. CDR3 region: CASTRGRRDQPQHF. The DNA of the CDR3 is TGTGCCAGCACGAGGGGGCGCAGGGATCAGCCCCAGCATTTT.

V is TRBV5-1 and J is TRBJ2-7; 13 nucleotides align to TRBD2. The CDR3 loop spans 16 amino acids. The germline CDR1 and CDR2 sequences are SGHRS and YFSETQ. Trimming cost V 3 bases and J 6 bases; bases outside gene matches: 9. CDR3 nucleotides: TGCGCCAGCAGCTCGACGACTAGCGGGAGGTCGGGCGAGCAGTACTTC. This encodes CASSSTTSGRSGEQYF.

The chain has TRBV5-4 and TRBJ1-2, with D possibly matching TRBD1 (6 bases). Trimming removed 3 bases at V and 2 bases at J, with 17 bases between. The CDR3 consists of 16 residues. Germline V lookup: CDR1 SGHNT, CDR2 YYREEE (reference sequence). CDR3 sequence (DNA): TGTGCCAGCAGCTGGGGGGGCGGACCAGTGAACTATGGCTACACCTTC. Its translation is CASSWGGGPVNYGYTF.

The V call is TRBV5-1, the J call TRBJ2-7; D is unresolved. Germline values: CDR1 SGHRS, CDR2 YFSETQ. The CDR3 is 16 residues long. V was cut by 0 bases and J by 2 bases, with 15 bases left in between. DNA for the CDR3: TGCGCCAGCAGCTTGGCTGGTGCGGTCGCGACCTACGAGCAGTACTTC. It yields the protein CASSLAGAVATYEQYF.

The chain has TRBV28 and TRBJ2-3; D remains ambiguous. The germline gives CDR1 MDHEN, CDR2 SYDVKM. The CDR3 is made up of 12 amino acids. CDR3 loop: CSLGLDTDTQYF. Here the CDR3 DNA reads TGTTCACTGGGTTTGGACACAGATACGCAGTATTTT.

The V call is TRBV5-8, the J call TRBJ2-1; no reliable D call. CDR3 length: 14 amino acids. Trimming took off 0 bases at V and 5 bases at J, with 9 bases between the two ends. CDR1 is SGHTS, CDR2 YDEGEE, per germline. The CDR3 sequence is CASSLGAIDNEQFF. The CDR3 nucleotides read TGTGCCAGCAGCTTGGGGGCTATAGACAATGAGCAGTTCTTC.

The chain's CDR3 is CASSQDRENTEAFF. DNA for the CDR3: TGTGCCAGCAGCCAGGACAGGGAGAACACTGAAGCTTTCTTT. The genes are TRBV4-2 and TRBJ1-1; 8 bases match TRBD1. Looked up from germline, CDR1 is LGHNA and CDR2 is YNFKEQ. The CDR3 runs 14 residues. V gave up 3 bases and J gave up 1 base; unmatched junction bases: 1.

The chain joins TRBV11-2 to TRBJ2-2; 7 nucleotides agree with TRBD1. CDR3 size: 14 residues. Per germline, CDR1 SGHAT and CDR2 FQNNGV. V lost 6 bases to trimming and J lost 1 base; unmatched junction nucleotides: 2. As DNA, the CDR3 is TGTGCCAGCAGGCGACAGGGGAACACCGGGGAGCTGTTTTTT. Its protein product is CASRRQGNTGELFF.

The V and J genes are TRBV5-6 and TRBJ2-3; D perhaps matches TRBD1 (5 bases). The CDR3 loop spans 16 amino acids. Deletions cut 4 bases from V and 3 bases from J, with 18 bases between. Germline-derived CDR1 and CDR2 are SGHDT and YYEEEE. CDR3 in amino acids: CASSLSPRALTDTQYF. The CDR3 DNA is TGTGCCAGCAGCCTTTCCCCCAGGGCCTTGACAGATACGCAGTATTTT.

The chain uses TRBV28 and TRBJ1-1, with 8 bases fitting TRBD1. V shed 2 bases and J 10 bases; nucleotides not matched to a gene: 6. The CDR3 consists of 13 residues. The germline CDR1 and CDR2 sequences are MDHEN and SYDVKM. The CDR3 nucleotides are TGTGCCAGCAGTTTACAGGGGGCGCGGACAGCTTTCTTT. Translated: CASSLQGARTAFF.

The V gene is TRBV18, the J gene TRBJ2-2, with TRBD1 identical over 8 bases. The V gene's germline CDR1 is KGHSH and CDR2 LQKENI. The CDR3 length is 16 residues. The trim removed 2 bases at V and 7 bases at J, leaving 9 bases unmatched. The CDR3, as DNA: TGTGCCAGCTCACCAGAGACAGGGGTGATTGGCGGGGAGCTGTTTTTT. This encodes CASSPETGVIGGELFF. Full variable domain (missing parts from reference TRBV18 and TRBJ2-2): NAGVMQNPRHLVRRRGQEARLRCSPMKGHSHVYWYRQLPEEGLKFMVYLQKENIIDESGMPKERFSAEFPKEGPSILRIQQVVRGDSAAYFCASSPETGVIGGELFFGEGSRLTVL.